The rows below give T cell receptor beta chains drawn from one sample of a study of T cell repertoires and leukemia-associated antigens. TCRdb analysed the 5' RACE reads with MiXCR anew, one entry per CDR3 protein. The data contain about 11,000 distinct CDR3 sequences, roughly 43% of them singletons. Their antigens are not known. Sequenced: CD3+ T cells sorted from blood and cultured. The source of these receptors is a female donor in good health. CDR3s include the opening cysteine and the closing phenylalanine or tryptophan. A D gene is named only where the DNA matches it firmly. Not all rows give a size; the values are once, few, many and, for expanded clones, a class.

NA	TRBJ1-1	TRBV20-1	NA	CSARDWVLAEGETQYFGPGTEAFF	NA
NA	TRBJ2-7	TRBV10-3	NA	CAISELDSSYEQYF	TGTGCCATCAGTGAACTCGACAGCTCCTACGAGCAGTACTTC
NA	TRBJ1-2	TRBV7-9	many	CASSFAGGGKYGYTF	TGTGCCAGCAGCTTCGCCGGGGGCGGGAAATATGGCTACACCTTC
TRBD2	TRBJ2-1	TRBV4-2	NA	CAGSPRAGGESNEQFF	TGTGCCGGCAGTCCAAGGGCGGGGGGCGAGTCCAATGAGCAGTTCTTC
TRBD2	TRBJ2-5	TRBV28	many	CASSTPGTSRETQYF	TGTGCCAGCAGTACTCCCGGGACTAGCCGGGAGACCCAGTACTTC
TRBD2	TRBJ2-1	TRBV2	NA	CASRGIAGVKDNEQFF	TGTGCCAGCAGGGGAATAGCGGGAGTAAAGGACAATGAGCAGTTCTTC
TRBD2	TRBJ2-1	TRBV7-6	NA	CASSLLAGTYNEQFF	TGTGCCAGCAGCCTTCTAGCGGGGACCTACAATGAGCAGTTCTTC
TRBD2	TRBJ2-1	TRBV20-1	NA	CSALSISGISNEQFF	TGCAGTGCCTTGTCCATTAGCGGGATAAGTAATGAGCAGTTCTTC
TRBD2	TRBJ2-7	TRBV5-6	NA	CASSLIPGTSGGYEQYF	TGTGCCAGCAGCTTGATTCCCGGGACTAGCGGAGGCTACGAGCAGTACTTC
NA	TRBJ1-2	TRBV9	many	CASSVWEGGYTF	TGTGCCAGCAGCGTATGGGAAGGTGGCTACACCTTC
NA	TRBJ2-3	TRBV12-3/TRBV12-4	few	CASSHGITDTQYF	TGTGCCAGCAGTCACGGGATCACAGATACGCAGTATTTT
TRBD1	TRBJ2-1	TRBV24-1	few	CATSDSGQAYNEQFF	TGTGCCACCAGTGACTCGGGACAGGCCTACAATGAGCAGTTCTTC